This T cell receptor beta chain was identified during a study of beta chain features in type 1 diabetes. Study results and limitations: PCR might favor shorter templates, but any such skew would affect patients and controls equally.

The isolated RNA, all of it, was reverse transcribed, so expressed TCRB transcripts were what got sequenced. Sequencing was performed with immunoSEQ multiplex PCR; in TCRdb, only in-frame clones are kept and a portion is missing. The table lists 120,000 to 150,000 clones, roughly 53% of them singletons. Germline V CDR1 and CDR2: MNHNS, SASEGT. The CDR3 contains 17 residues. The ends lost 3 bases at V and 4 bases at J; junction bases unmatched: 9. A word on this clone: Its specificity is not known.

The chain carries TRBV6-1 and TRBJ2-7, with TRBD2 identical over 13 bases. The source of this sequence is a man between 18 and 35 years old in good health. The sample was Tregs from blood. CDR3 bases: TGTGCCAGCAGTGACTTCCAACTAGCGGGGGGGCGGTACGAGCAGTACTTC. Amino acid sequence: CASSDFQLAGGRYEQYF.